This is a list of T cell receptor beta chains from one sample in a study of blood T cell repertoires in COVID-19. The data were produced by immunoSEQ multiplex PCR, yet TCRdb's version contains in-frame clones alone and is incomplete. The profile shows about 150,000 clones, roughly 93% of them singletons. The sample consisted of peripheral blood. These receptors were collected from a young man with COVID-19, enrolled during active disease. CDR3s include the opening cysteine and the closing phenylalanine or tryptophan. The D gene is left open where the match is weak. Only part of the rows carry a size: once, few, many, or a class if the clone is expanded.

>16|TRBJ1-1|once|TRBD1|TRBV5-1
TGCGCCAGCAGCTTGGGAGGACAGGGGGCGGGCACTGAAGCTTTCTTT
CASSLGGQGAGTEAFF
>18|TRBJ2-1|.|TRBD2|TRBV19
TGTGCCAGTAGTACTTTGGGACCAACTAGCGCCTCCTACAATGAGCAGTTCTTC
CASSTLGPTSASYNEQFF
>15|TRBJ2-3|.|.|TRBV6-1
TGTGCCAGCAGTGAAGTCCCAGGGGGGTCAGATACGCAGTATTTT
CASSEVPGGSDTQYF
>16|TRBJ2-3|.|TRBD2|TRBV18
TGTGCCAGCTCACCACGCCTAGCGGGCCTCACAGATACGCAGTATTTT
CASSPRLAGLTDTQYF
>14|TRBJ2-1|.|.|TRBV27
TGTGCCAGCAGTTTACGGGAGAATTGGGATGAGCAGTTCTTC
CASSLRENWDEQFF
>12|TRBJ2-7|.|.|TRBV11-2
TGTGCCAGCAGCCCCCAGGGGGGCGAGCAGTACTTC
CASSPQGGEQYF
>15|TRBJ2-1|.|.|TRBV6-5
TGTGCCAGCAGTTACGGGAGCGGAAATTACAATGAGCAGTTCTTC
CASSYGSGNYNEQFF
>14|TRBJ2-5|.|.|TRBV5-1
TGCGCCAGCAGCCTAGGGACAAGACAAGAGACCCAGTACTTC
CASSLGTRQETQYF
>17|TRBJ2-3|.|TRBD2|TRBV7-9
TGTGCCAGCAGCTTCGTGCGGAGCGGGGATAGCACAGATACGCAGTATTTT
CASSFVRSGDSTDTQYF
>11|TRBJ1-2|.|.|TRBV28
TGTGCCAGCAGGCAAACGGGGGGCTACACCTTC
CASRQTGGYTF
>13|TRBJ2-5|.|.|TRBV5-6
TGTGCCAGCAGTCCGGGGTTTGGGGAGACCCAGTACTTC
CASSPGFGETQYF
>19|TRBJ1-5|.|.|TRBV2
TGTGCCAGCAGTGAAGACGTGACAGCGAACCTGTATAGCAATCAGCCCCAGCATTTT
CASSEDVTANLYSNQPQHF
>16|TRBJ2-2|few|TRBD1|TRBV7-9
TGTGCCAGCAGCCCCCGGGACAGGGAGATAACCGGGGAGCTGTTTTTT
CASSPRDREITGELFF
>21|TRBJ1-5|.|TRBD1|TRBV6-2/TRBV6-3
TGTGCCAGCAGCTCAAATCCCCCGGGACAGGGGCCTCCAAACAGCAATCAGCCCCAGCATTTT
CASSSNPPGQGPPNSNQPQHF
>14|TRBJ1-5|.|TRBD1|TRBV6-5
TGTGCCAGCAGCACGGGACAGAGGGATCAGCCCCAGCATTTT
CASSTGQRDQPQHF
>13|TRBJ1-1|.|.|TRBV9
TGTGCCAGCAGCGGGGGACTGGACACTGAAGCTTTCTTT
CASSGGLDTEAFF
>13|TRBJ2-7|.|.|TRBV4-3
TGCGCCAGCAGCAAAGACTCTAACTACGAGCAGTACTTC
CASSKDSNYEQYF
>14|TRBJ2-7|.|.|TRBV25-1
TGTGCCAGCAGTGGGGCAGGGAGGGGGAACGAGCAGTACTTC
CASSGAGRGNEQYF
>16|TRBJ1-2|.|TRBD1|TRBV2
TGTGCCAGCAGTGTTGTGGGACAGGGGGCAAACTATGGCTACACCTTC
CASSVVGQGANYGYTF
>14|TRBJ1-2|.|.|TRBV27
TGTGCCAGCAGTTTAAGTTTCCCAGGGGTAGGCTACACCTTC
CASSLSFPGVGYTF
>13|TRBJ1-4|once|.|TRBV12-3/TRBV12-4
TGTGCCAGCAGTACCGACCGAGGTGAAAAACTGTTTTTT
CASSTDRGEKLFF
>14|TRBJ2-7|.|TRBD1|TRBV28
TGTGTCAGCAGTTTTCGGGGACAGTTTTACGAGCAGTACTTC
CVSSFRGQFYEQYF
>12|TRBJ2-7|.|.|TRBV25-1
TGTGCCAGCAGTGCAGGATCACGAGAGCAGTACTTC
CASSAGSREQYF
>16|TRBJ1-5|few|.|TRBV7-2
TGTGCCAGCAGCCCCAGAGGGGGTAGGAGCAATCAGCCCCAGCATTTT
CASSPRGGRSNQPQHF
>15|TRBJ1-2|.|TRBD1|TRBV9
TGTGCCAGCAGCGTAGGGGACAGCGATAACTATGGCTACACCTTC
CASSVGDSDNYGYTF
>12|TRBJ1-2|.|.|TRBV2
TGTGCCAGCAGAATTAACCTGAGAGGCTACACCTTC
CASRINLRGYTF
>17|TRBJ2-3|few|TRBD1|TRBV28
TGTGCCAGCAACCCAAGGGACAGGGTGACGAGCACAGATACGCAGTATTTT
CASNPRDRVTSTDTQYF
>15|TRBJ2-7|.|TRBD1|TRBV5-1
TGCGCCAGCAGCCTGCCCGGGACAGGGACGCGGGAGCAGTACTTC
CASSLPGTGTREQYF
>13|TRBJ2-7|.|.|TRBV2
TGTGCCAGCATGAGGCCGGGGACCTACGAGCAGTACTTC
CASMRPGTYEQYF
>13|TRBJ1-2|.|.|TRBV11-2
TGTGCCAGCAGCTTAAGCGGAAACTATGGCTACACCTTC
CASSLSGNYGYTF
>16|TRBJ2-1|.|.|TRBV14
TGTGCCAGCAGCCAAGCCAGGGACAGGACTAGGGATGAGCAGTTCTTC
CASSQARDRTRDEQFF
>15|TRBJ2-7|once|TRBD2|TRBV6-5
TGTGCCAGCAGTTACTCGAGCGGGAGGGCTTACGAGCAGTACTTC
CASSYSSGRAYEQYF
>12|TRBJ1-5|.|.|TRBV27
TGTGCCAGCAGCACAGCTAATCAGCCCCAGCATTTT
CASSTANQPQHF
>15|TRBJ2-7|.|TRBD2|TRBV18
TGTGCCAGCTCACAAACAGGACTAGCGGAATACGAGCAGTACTTC
CASSQTGLAEYEQYF